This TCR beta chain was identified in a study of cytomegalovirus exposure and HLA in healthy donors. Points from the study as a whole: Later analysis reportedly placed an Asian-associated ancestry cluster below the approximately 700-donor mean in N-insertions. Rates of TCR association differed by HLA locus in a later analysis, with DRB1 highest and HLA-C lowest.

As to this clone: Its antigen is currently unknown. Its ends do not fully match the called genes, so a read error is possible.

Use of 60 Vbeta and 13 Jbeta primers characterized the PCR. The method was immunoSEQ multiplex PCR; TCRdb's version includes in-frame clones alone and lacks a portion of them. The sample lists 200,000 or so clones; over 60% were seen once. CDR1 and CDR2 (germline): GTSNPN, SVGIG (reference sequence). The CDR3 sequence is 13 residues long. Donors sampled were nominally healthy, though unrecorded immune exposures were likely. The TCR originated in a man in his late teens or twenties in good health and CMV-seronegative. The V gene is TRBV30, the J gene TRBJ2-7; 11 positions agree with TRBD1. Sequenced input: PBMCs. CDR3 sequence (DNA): TGTGCCTGGAGTTGGGGACAGGGGGGGCGGTTTTGGTTC. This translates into CAWSWGQGGRFWF.